The clone carrying this TCR beta chain was found a few times. The data originate from a study of blood T cell repertoires in COVID-19. Study background: There were acute and convalescent COVID-19 samples, and they came from the United States, Italy and Spain.

The CDR3 sequence is 14 residues long. Unmatched junction bases numbered 3, after V lost 4 bases and J lost 5 bases. Germline CDR1 and CDR2: SGHNT and YYREEE (reference sequence). Authors' methods: The authors estimated nucleated cell counts from reference gene primer amplification. Assay used: immunoSEQ multiplex PCR; TCRdb lists only in-frame clones, some missing. D and trimming come from the DNA, and the V and J calls and clone size come from that table. The sample contains about 440,000 clones, around 89% of which appear only once. This rearrangement joins TRBV5-4 to TRBJ1-5, with 10 positions matching TRBD1. The TCR comes from a woman in her twenties or thirties with acute or convalescent COVID-19. The specimen sequenced was peripheral blood. The CDR3: CASSRDRGDQPQHF. The CDR3 coding sequence is TGTGCCAGCAGCCGGGACAGGGGCGATCAGCCCCAGCATTTT.